What follows describes a single TCR beta chain. The germline CDR1 and CDR2 sequences are DFQATT and SNEGSKA (reference sequence). The CDR3 consists of 16 residues. The V gene end was trimmed by 6 bases and the J gene end by 5 bases; junction bases not matched to a gene: 11. The data stem from a study of T cells in Graves' hyperthyroidism and ophthalmopathy. Researchers took RNA transcripts and amplified the TCR beta CDR3 regions from them. The HTBI set primed first-round TCR CDR3 RT-PCR. TCRdb ran MiXCR on the multiplex PCR reads and lists one entry per CDR3 protein. Among 470,000 or so distinct CDR3 sequences listed, 20% to 25% were seen once. It was 10 ml of fresh peripheral blood that supplied the PBMCs.

The clonotype originates from a man younger than 35 with Graves' hyperthyroidism. This chain connects TRBV20-1 to TRBJ2-5, with TRBD2 matching 14 bases. The sequenced sample was blood. CDR3 residues: CSAPRLAGGHWETQYF. In DNA, the CDR3 is TGCAGTGCGCCCAGACTAGCGGGGGGGCACTGGGAGACCCAGTACTTC.